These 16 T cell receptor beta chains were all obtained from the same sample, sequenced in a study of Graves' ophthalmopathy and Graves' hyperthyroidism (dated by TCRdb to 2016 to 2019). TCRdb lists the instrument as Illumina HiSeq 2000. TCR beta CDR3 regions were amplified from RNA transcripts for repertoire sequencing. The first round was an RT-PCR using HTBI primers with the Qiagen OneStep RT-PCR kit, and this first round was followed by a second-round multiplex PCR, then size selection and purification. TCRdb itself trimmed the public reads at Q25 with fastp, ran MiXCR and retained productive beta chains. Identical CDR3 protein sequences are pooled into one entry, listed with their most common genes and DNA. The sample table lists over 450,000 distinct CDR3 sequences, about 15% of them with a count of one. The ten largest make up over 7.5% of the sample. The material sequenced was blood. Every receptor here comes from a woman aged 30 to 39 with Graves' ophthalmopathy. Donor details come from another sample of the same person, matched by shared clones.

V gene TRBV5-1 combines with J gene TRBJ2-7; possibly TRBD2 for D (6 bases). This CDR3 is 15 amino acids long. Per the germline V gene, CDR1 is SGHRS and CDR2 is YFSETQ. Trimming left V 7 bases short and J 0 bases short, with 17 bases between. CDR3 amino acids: CASQLGGFDSYEQYF. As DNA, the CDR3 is TGCGCCAGCCAGCTGGGGGGATTCGACTCCTACGAGCAGTACTTC.

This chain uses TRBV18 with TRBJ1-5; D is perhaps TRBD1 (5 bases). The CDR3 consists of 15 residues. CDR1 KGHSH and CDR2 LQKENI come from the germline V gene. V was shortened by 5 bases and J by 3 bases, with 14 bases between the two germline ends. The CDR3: CASSRDLSPNQPQHF. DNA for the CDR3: TGTGCCAGCTCAAGGGACCTCAGCCCCAATCAGCCCCAGCATTTT.

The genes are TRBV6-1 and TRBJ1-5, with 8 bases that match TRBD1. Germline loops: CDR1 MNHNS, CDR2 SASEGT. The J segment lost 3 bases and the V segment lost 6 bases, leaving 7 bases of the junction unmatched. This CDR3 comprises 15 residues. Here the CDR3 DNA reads TGTGCCAGCAGGAGAGAGGGACAGGACAATCAGCCCCAGCATTTT. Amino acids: CASRREGQDNQPQHF.

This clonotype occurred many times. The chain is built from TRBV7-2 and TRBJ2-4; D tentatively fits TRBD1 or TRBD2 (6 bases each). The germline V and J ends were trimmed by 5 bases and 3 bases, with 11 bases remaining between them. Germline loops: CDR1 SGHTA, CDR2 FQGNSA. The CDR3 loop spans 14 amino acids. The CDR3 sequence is CASSKGGDKNIQYF. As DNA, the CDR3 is TGTGCCAGCAGCAAGGGGGGAGACAAAAACATTCAGTACTTC.

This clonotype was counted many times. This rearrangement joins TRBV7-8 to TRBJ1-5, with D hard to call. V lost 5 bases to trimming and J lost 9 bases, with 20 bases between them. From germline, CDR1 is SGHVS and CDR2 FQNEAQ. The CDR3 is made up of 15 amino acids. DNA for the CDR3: TGTGCCAGCAGCCGAGGGTGGCAGAAAACATGGCCCCAGCATTTT. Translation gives CASSRGWQKTWPQHF. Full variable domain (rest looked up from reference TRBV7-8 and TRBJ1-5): GAGVSQSPRYKVAKRGQDVALRCDPISGHVSLFWYQQALGQGPEFLTYFQNEAQLDKSGLPSDRFFAERPEGSVSTLKIQRTQQEDSAVYLCASSRGWQKTWPQHFGDGTRLSIL.

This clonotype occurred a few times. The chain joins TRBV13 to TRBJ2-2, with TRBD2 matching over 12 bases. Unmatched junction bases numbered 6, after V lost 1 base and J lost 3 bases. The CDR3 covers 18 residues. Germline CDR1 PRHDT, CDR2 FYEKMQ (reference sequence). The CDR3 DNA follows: TGTGCCAGCAGCTTAGTGGTGACTAGCGGGAGATACACCGGGGAGCTGTTTTTT. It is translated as CASSLVVTSGRYTGELFF.

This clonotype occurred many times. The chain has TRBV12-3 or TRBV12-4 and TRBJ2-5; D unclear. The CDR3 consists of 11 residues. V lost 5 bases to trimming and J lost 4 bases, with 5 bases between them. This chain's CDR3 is CASSSRETQYF. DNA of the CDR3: TGTGCCAGCAGTAGCAGAGAGACCCAGTACTTC.

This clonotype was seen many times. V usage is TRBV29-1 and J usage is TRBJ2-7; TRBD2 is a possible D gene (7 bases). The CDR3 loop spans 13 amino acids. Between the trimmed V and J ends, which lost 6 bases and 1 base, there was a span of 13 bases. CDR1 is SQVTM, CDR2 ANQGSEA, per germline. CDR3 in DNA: TGCAGCGTCCTACAGGGAGGGTCCTACGAGCAGTACTTC. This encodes CSVLQGGSYEQYF.

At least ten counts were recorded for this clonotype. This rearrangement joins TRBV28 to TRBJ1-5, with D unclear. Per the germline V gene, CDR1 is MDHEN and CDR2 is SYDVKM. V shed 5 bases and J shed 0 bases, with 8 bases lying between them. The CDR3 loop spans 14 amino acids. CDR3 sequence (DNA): TGTGCCAGCAGTCCGACCGGTAGCAATCAGCCCCAGCATTTT. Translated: CASSPTGSNQPQHF.

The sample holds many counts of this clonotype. The CDR3, as DNA: TGTGCCAGCAGTGAAGAGGGACAGCGGGGCGCTGAAGCTTTCTTT. Encoded protein: CASSEEGQRGAEAFF. The chain links TRBV2 to TRBJ1-1; TRBD1 agrees at 7 bases. Per germline, CDR1 SNHLY and CDR2 FYNNEI. The CDR3 spans 15 residues. Unmatched junction bases numbered 8, after V lost 1 base and J lost 6 bases.

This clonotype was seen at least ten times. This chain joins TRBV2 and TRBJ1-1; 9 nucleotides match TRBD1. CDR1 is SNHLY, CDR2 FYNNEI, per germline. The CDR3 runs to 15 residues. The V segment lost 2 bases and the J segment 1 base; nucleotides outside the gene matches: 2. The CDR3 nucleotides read TGTGCCAGCAGTGAACAGGGACAGGGGAACACTGAAGCTTTCTTT. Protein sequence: CASSEQGQGNTEAFF.

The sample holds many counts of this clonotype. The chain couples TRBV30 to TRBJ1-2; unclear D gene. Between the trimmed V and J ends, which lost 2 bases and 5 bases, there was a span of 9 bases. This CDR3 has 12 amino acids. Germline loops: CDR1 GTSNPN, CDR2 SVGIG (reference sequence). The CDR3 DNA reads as TGTGCCTGGAGTCGGCAATCTTATGGCTACACCTTC. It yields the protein CAWSRQSYGYTF. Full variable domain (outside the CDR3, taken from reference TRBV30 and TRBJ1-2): SQTIHQWPATLVQPVGSPLSLECTVEGTSNPNLYWYRQAAGRGLQLLFYSVGIGQISSEVPQNLSASRPQDRQFILSSKKLLLSDSGFYLCAWSRQSYGYTFGSGTRLTVV.

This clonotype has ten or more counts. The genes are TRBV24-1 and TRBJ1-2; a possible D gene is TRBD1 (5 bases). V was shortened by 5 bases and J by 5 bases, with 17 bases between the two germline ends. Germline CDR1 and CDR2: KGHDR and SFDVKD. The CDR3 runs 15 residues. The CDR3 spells CATSGWAGTQYGYTF. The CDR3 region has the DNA TGTGCCACCAGTGGCTGGGCAGGGACCCAATATGGCTACACCTTC.

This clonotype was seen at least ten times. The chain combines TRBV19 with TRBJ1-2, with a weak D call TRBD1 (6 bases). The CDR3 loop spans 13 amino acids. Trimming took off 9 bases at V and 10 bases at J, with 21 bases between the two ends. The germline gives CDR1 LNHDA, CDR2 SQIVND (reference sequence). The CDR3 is CASRSQGKVNYTF. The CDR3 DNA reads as TGTGCCAGCCGCTCCCAGGGGAAGGTGAACTACACCTTC.

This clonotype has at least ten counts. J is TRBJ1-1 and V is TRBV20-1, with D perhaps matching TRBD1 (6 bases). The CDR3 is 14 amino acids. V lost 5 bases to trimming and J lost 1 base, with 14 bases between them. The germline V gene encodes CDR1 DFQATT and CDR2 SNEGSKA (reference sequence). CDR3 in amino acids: CSASGVFANTEAFF. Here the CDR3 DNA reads TGCAGTGCTTCAGGGGTTTTCGCGAACACTGAAGCTTTCTTT.

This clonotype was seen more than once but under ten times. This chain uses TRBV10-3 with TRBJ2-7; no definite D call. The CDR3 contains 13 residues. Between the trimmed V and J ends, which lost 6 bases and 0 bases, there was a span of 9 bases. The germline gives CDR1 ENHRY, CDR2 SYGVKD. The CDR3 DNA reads TGTGCCATCAGGCCCGAACCCTCCTACGAGCAGTACTTC. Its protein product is CAIRPEPSYEQYF.